The source of this T cell receptor (beta chain) is a study of Ad26.COV2.S vaccination and SARS-CoV-2 variants. Regarding the study as a whole: Substantial post-vaccination breadth of spike-specific CD8+ and CD4+ T cell responses was reported.

Treatment indicated: some 20 received Ad26.COV2.S at low or high dose, single or two shots; 5 received placebo; per-sample allocation not given. Sampling took place 63 days after the first vaccine or placebo injection. Concerning this clone itself: Its antigen is still unknown.

TCRdb keeps only in-frame clones here, not all; method: immunoSEQ multiplex PCR. The repertoire holds about 470,000 clones, with less than 95% as singletons. This CDR3 has 13 residues. From germline, CDR1 is GTSNPN and CDR2 SVGIG (reference sequence). V lost 7 bases, J lost 10 bases, and 11 bases stayed unmatched. The rearrangement joins TRBV30 to TRBJ1-1; 11 bases are a match to TRBD1. The material was peripheral blood, obtained in a trial of Ad26.COV2.S vaccine versus placebo. The receptor's source is a person aged 18 to 59 who received the Ad26.COV2.S COVID-19 vaccine or a placebo. CDR3 in amino acids: CAFPRDRGVRAFF. The CDR3 DNA sequence: TGTGCCTTTCCCCGGGACAGGGGGGTGAGAGCTTTCTTT.